The 4 T cell receptor beta chains given below trace back to one sample, sequenced in a study of blood T cell repertoires in COVID-19 (dated by TCRdb to 2018 to 2020). Receptor libraries were prepared by the immunoSEQ multiplex PCR assay. Imported from immuneACCESS, the table was reduced by TCRdb to in-frame sequences with V and J called. These copies leave out some clones; in studies compared against another copy, an unresolved V gene accounts for under half, and the cause of the remainder is not known. This sample has over 400,000 clones in its table, and about 88% of those were observed once. The top ten clones comprise roughly 8% of the sample. Sequenced material: peripheral blood. These receptors originate from a woman between 50 and 59 years old with COVID-19, enrolled during active disease.

The chain joins TRBV11-2 to TRBJ2-1; 8 bases fit TRBD2. Germline V lookup: CDR1 SGHAT, CDR2 FQNNGV. After removal of 5 bases from V and 3 bases from J, the junction contained 9 bases not matched to a gene. This CDR3 contains 16 residues. CDR3 sequence reads: CASSPIRGGLYNEQFF. For the CDR3, the DNA is TGTGCCAGCAGCCCGATCCGGGGGGGCCTCTACAATGAGCAGTTCTTC.

The genes are TRBV2 and TRBJ2-3, with a possible D match to TRBD1 (6 bases). Trimming left V 7 bases short and J 3 bases short, with 11 bases between. CDR1 and CDR2 from the germline V gene are SNHLY and FYNNEI. There are 13 residues in the CDR3. The DNA of the CDR3 is TGTGCCAGCATCTCAGGGGAGACAGATACGCAGTATTTT. It is translated as CASISGETDTQYF.

With regard to this clone: Within the sample, other DNA sequences also encode this same CDR3. The chain links TRBV5-1 to TRBJ1-2; unclear D gene. CDR1 and CDR2 from the germline V gene are SGHRS and YFSETQ. Trimming pared 0 bases from V and 3 bases from J, leaving 6 bases between. There are 13 residues in the CDR3. The CDR3 sequence: CASSLGGDYGYTF. In nucleotides, the CDR3 is TGCGCCAGCAGCTTGGGGGGAGACTATGGCTACACCTTC. The whole variable domain, filled in from reference TRBV5-1 and TRBJ1-2, reads KAGVTQTPRYLIKTRGQQVTLSCSPISGHRSVSWYQQTPGQGLQFLFEYFSETQRNKGNFPGRFSGRQFSNSRSEMNVSTLELGDSALYLCASSLGGDYGYTFGSGTRLTVV.

The V and J genes are TRBV6-1 and TRBJ1-2; no definite D call. The V end lost 2 bases, the J end lost 2 bases, and 6 bases lay between the germline ends. CDR1 and CDR2 (germline): MNHNS, SASEGT. This CDR3 is built from 13 residues. CDR3 region: CASSELRNYGYTF. In DNA, the CDR3 is TGTGCCAGCAGTGAACTCAGAAACTATGGCTACACCTTC.